This TCR beta chain was found in a study of T-cell reconstitution after alpha-beta-depleted transplantation in children. Study-wide results and limits: Several hundred rapidly expanded clones from non-depleted graft cells reportedly supplied alpha-beta T cells about two months post-transplant. The study traced high day-60 TCRbeta diversity in some patients to surviving recipient T cells and thymic progenitors. When one year had passed after transplant, most T-cell counts and diversity came from newly produced T cells.

The V and J ends lost 4 bases and 0 bases respectively, with 12 bases between them. The CDR3 loop spans 14 amino acids. Germline V gene lookup returns CDR1 DFQATT and CDR2 SNEGSKA (reference sequence). The table lists this clonotype with many counts. Its target is not known. The library targeted TCRbeta and was prepared with unique molecular identifiers. TCRdb reprocessed the PCR reads via MiXCR and lists one record per CDR3 protein. The profile covers about 640,000 distinct CDR3 sequences, with 10% to 15% appearing a single time and roughly 2.3% taken by the ten largest. The sample in question was PBMCs, mostly from graft donor cells, obtained 360 days after TCRalphabeta/CD19-depleted stem cell transplant. This receptor was identified in a male patient under 18 who had a stem cell transplant for acute myeloid leukemia, so the T cells may come from the graft donor. The chain joins TRBV20-1 to TRBJ2-5, with D possibly being TRBD2 (5 bases). This CDR3 is CSANLLADQETQYF. The CDR3 bases are TGCAGTGCTAATCTTCTAGCTGACCAAGAGACCCAGTACTTC.